Included here is one T cell receptor (beta chain) sequence, with context. Its antigen is still unknown. This specimen belongs to a study of shared clonotypes between healthy human individuals. Germline assignment: CDR1 MNHEY and CDR2 SVGAGI. The junction had 9 bases not matched to a gene; V was cut back by 7 bases and J by 2 bases. The CDR3 has 15 residues. Naive-designated CD8 cells lacked CD45RO, were positively enriched for CCR7, and omitted terminally differentiated effector memory CD45RA+ cells. Study conclusions and caveats: In several donors, around 5% of naive CD4 clonotypes appeared in common.

Assay execution proceeded at the deep level. The material for each subset, its genomic DNA, was split evenly across several immunoSEQ plates. Some clones are missing from TCRdb's copy, which holds only in-frame ones; the method was immunoSEQ multiplex PCR. The sample gives fewer than 1 million clones, about 96% of which show up once; about 0.25% is in the top ten. The TCR comes from a man younger than 45 in good health. This chain links TRBV6-5 with TRBJ2-7, with 9 bases aligning to TRBD1. The sequencing sample was made of naive CD8+ T cells sorted from blood. In DNA, the CDR3 is TGTGCCAGCACCAGGACAGGGGAACGGACCTACGAGCAGTACTTC. The encoded protein is CASTRTGERTYEQYF.